The 7 T cell receptor beta chains below come from one sample, sequenced in a study of spatial heterogeneity in lung cancer. MiXCR, run by TCRdb on the 5' RACE reads, gives a single entry per CDR3 protein. The sample records tens of thousands of distinct CDR3 sequences, 7.5% to 10% being singletons. The time point: sample taken at primary tumor resection. From tumor, nontumor lung or frozen PBMC, whole RNA was taken unsorted for sequencing. Sequenced material: PBMCs, taken at surgery. The receptor source for this set is a male donor with early-stage non-small cell lung cancer.

This clonotype was picked up a small number of times. J is TRBJ2-7 and V is TRBV5-1; a weak D match, TRBD2 (6 bases). Germline CDR1 SGHRS, CDR2 YFSETQ. CDR3 length: 15 amino acids. Trimming stripped 1 base from V and 4 bases from J, with 15 bases between. DNA for the CDR3: TGCGCCAGCAGCTTGACGGCGGGAATAACATACGAGCAGTACTTC. Encoded protein: CASSLTAGITYEQYF.

This clonotype was detected many times. J is TRBJ2-3 and V is TRBV12-3 or TRBV12-4; perhaps TRBD2 as D (6 bases). V lost 5 bases and J 4 bases, leaving 16 bases between the germline ends. The CDR3 totals 15 residues. CDR3 sequence reads: CASSPDGRPADTQYF. DNA of the CDR3: TGTGCCAGCAGTCCTGACGGGAGACCCGCAGATACGCAGTATTTT.

In DNA, the CDR3 is TGTGCCAGCAGTTACTCGATAGGGACAGGGGTTCTCTATGGCTACACCTTC. Amino acids: CASSYSIGTGVLYGYTF. The rearrangement joins TRBV6-5 to TRBJ1-2; 10 positions match TRBD1. The CDR3 has 17 amino acids. Looked up from germline, CDR1 is MNHEY and CDR2 is SVGAGI. J gave up 4 bases and V 0 bases, and 8 bases lay outside the gene matches.

This clonotype was seen at least ten times. V gene TRBV4-3 combines with J gene TRBJ1-1, with D maybe TRBD1 (5 bases). Germline CDR1 reads LGHNA; CDR2 reads YSLEER. The V end was cut by 1 base, the J end by 11 bases, with 8 bases between. This CDR3 comprises 11 residues. CDR3 sequence reads: CASSQGGAAFF. CDR3 nucleotide sequence: TGCGCCAGCAGCCAAGGAGGGGCGGCTTTCTTT.

The sample holds many counts of this clonotype. V is TRBV20-1 and J is TRBJ2-3; D remains ambiguous. Germline V gene lookup returns CDR1 DFQATT and CDR2 SNEGSKA (reference sequence). V shed 5 bases and J shed 1 base, with 13 bases lying between them. The CDR3 sequence is 14 residues long. The CDR3 reads CSAGSLMGTDTQYF. In DNA form, the CDR3 reads TGCAGTGCTGGGTCCCTGATGGGCACAGATACGCAGTATTTT.

This clonotype was detected only a few times. The chain recombines TRBV20-1 with TRBJ1-1; 9 nucleotides line up with TRBD1. The CDR3 length is 14 residues. The V gene end was trimmed by 7 bases and the J gene end by 3 bases; junction bases not matched to a gene: 9. The V gene's germline CDR1 is DFQATT and CDR2 SNEGSKA (reference sequence). CDR3 DNA: TGCAGTGTTACAGGGGGCGGCTGGGACACTGAAGCTTTCTTT. It translates to CSVTGGGWDTEAFF.

This rearrangement joins TRBV5-1 to TRBJ2-3; 8 bases map to TRBD2. The V segment lost 4 bases and the J segment 4 bases; nucleotides outside the gene matches: 11. The CDR3 covers 16 residues. Per the germline V gene, CDR1 is SGHRS and CDR2 is YFSETQ. CDR3 residues: CASSKTSAHTADTQYF. The CDR3 DNA sequence: TGCGCCAGCAGCAAGACTAGCGCTCATACCGCAGATACGCAGTATTTT.